These T cell receptor beta chains were read from a single sample in a study of PD-L1 blockade in urothelial cancer. Method: immunoSEQ multiplex PCR; TCRdb's copy keeps in-frame clones and lacks some. The profile shows 100,000 to 150,000 clones, approximately 84% of them singletons. This sample comprised PBMCs, obtained around atezolizumab (anti-PD-L1) treatment. The source of these receptors is a man over 45 with urothelial cancer. CDR3s include the opening cysteine and the closing phenylalanine or tryptophan. Where a row states a size, it is once, few, many or the class of an expanded clone; other rows omit it.

size	V	J	CDR3
NA	TRBV19	TRBJ1-3	CASRSGSSGNTIYF
NA	TRBV27	TRBJ1-2	CASSAYRALEQGYTF
NA	TRBV6-5	TRBJ2-7	CATPGLAGGPYEQYF
few	TRBV5-1	TRBJ1-5	CASSWDSLNQPQHF
NA	TRBV11-3	TRBJ1-2	CASSYPGNYGYTF
NA	TRBV7-9	TRBJ1-5	CASSAGSLQPQHF
NA	TRBV10-3	TRBJ2-5	CAISAAGTGPETQYF
NA	TRBV30	TRBJ1-5	CAWSPFTGGSNQPQHF
NA	TRBV2	TRBJ1-1	CASSDDMLNTEAFF
NA	TRBV10-3	TRBJ1-5	CAISESSNQPQHF
few	TRBV5-1	TRBJ2-2	CASTGLAGGTGELFF
NA	TRBV5-1	TRBJ2-5	CASSSLATQETQYF
NA	TRBV19	TRBJ2-1	CASSHGRVDEQFF
NA	TRBV7-2	TRBJ2-3	CASTRQVDTQYF
NA	TRBV7-9	TRBJ2-7	CASSSFSGNYEQYF
NA	TRBV11-2	TRBJ2-3	CASLGRSDTQYF
NA	TRBV28	TRBJ2-7	CASRGTSGTYEQYF
NA	TRBV6-6	TRBJ1-1	CASSSTGLGAFF
NA	TRBV5-1	TRBJ2-3	CASSVSRTGTDTQYF
NA	TRBV6-1	TRBJ2-1	CASSATDRSSYNEQFF
NA	TRBV9	TRBJ2-1	CASSVELQAGVRNEQFF
NA	TRBV5-4	TRBJ2-1	CASSRDRPRPEQFF
NA	TRBV30	TRBJ1-1	CAWTKGGNTEAFF
once	TRBV29-1	TRBJ1-1	CSVLRGGHTEAFF
NA	TRBV7-3	TRBJ2-2	CASSPYTMNTGELFF
NA	TRBV9	TRBJ2-5	CASSLGLAEETQYF
NA	TRBV29-1	TRBJ1-1	CSVGQGWDTEAFF
NA	TRBV7-3	TRBJ2-2	CASSRAGGQNTGELFF
NA	TRBV2	TRBJ2-7	CATSPTSGRYEQYF
NA	TRBV5-1	TRBJ1-6	CASSLEGHNNSPLHF
NA	TRBV5-6	TRBJ1-3	CASSLSPSQRQDKAIYF
NA	TRBV21-1	TRBJ1-6	CASSKEEANSPLHF
once	TRBV5-1	TRBJ2-7	CASSPSGSYEQYF
NA	TRBV15	TRBJ2-5	CATSSSGGRVGTQYF
NA	TRBV7-9	TRBJ2-5	CASSPLAAQETQYF
NA	TRBV5-1	TRBJ2-3	CASRAGGIPSTDTQYF
NA	TRBV5-4	TRBJ2-1	CASSSAFGEGHGEQFF
NA	TRBV28	TRBJ1-5	CASSFRESQPQHF
NA	TRBV6-1	TRBJ2-7	CASSDGGTALSYEQYF
few	TRBV5-5	TRBJ2-7	CASSPGTGGFEQYF
NA	TRBV18	TRBJ2-7	CASSPGQGEQYF
NA	TRBV4-2	TRBJ2-7	CASSQAGNSYEQYF
NA	TRBV15	TRBJ1-1	CATRAEDYRPEAFF
NA	TRBV2	TRBJ1-5	CASSAQTAYQPQHF
NA	TRBV18	TRBJ2-2	CASSPPGVNTGELFF